This T cell receptor (beta chain) stems from a study of blood T cell repertoires in COVID-19. Study as a whole: Donors in the United States, Italy and Spain gave samples during acute or convalescent COVID-19. From T cells, B-cell-depleted T cells, or PBMCs came the material, which was cDNA or gDNA.

This clone was seen only a few times. This CDR3 has 12 residues. Trimming at V came to 7 bases and at J to 7 bases, leaving 6 bases not matched to a gene. Germline V gene data show CDR1 as LNHDA and CDR2 as SQIVND (reference sequence). Original handling: Amplification of reference gene primers provided the estimated nucleated cell counts. The table came from immunoSEQ multiplex PCR; TCRdb's copy has only in-frame clones and leaves some out. V and J calls and clone size come straight from that table; D and trimming were deduced from the DNA. Of some 70,000 clones listed, around 89% were seen once; the top ten hold 5.5% to 8.5%.

The clonotype was recovered from a woman over 75 with active COVID-19. The V and J genes are TRBV19 and TRBJ1-2, with 7 bases matching TRBD1. The sample taken for sequencing was peripheral blood. CDR3 sequence reads: CASKTGMAGYTF. The CDR3 DNA follows: TGTGCCAGTAAGACAGGGATGGCTGGCTACACCTTC. Using reference TRBV19 and TRBJ1-2 for the parts outside the CDR3, the full variable domain is DGGITQSPKYLFRKEGQNVTLSCEQNLNHDAMYWYRQDPGQGLRLIYYSQIVNDFQKGDIAEGYSVSREKKESFPLTVTSAQKNPTAFYLCASKTGMAGYTFGSGTRLTVV.